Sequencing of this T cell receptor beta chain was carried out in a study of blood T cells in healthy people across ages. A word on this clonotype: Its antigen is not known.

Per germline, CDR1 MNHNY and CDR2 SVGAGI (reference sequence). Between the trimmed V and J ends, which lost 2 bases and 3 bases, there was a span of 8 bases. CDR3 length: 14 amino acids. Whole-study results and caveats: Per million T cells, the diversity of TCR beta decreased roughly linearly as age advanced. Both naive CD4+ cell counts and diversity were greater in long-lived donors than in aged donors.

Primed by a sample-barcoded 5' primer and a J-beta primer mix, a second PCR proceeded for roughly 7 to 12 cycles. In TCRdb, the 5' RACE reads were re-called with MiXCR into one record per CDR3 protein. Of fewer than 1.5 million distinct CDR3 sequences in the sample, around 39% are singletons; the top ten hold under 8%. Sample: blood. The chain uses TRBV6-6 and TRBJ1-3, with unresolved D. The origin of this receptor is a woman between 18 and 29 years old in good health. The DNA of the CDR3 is TGTGCCAGCAGTTACCGAAGTGGTGGAAACACCATATATTTT. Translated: CASSYRSGGNTIYF.